Below are 10 T cell receptor beta chains sequenced from a single sample in a study of T cell responses to AZD1222 COVID-19 vaccine. Method: immunoSEQ multiplex PCR; TCRdb's copy keeps in-frame clones and lacks some. The data contain under 150,000 clones, approximately 86% of them seen just once; the ten biggest clones take up about 6%. Sequenced here: peripheral blood, sampled 28 days after the second AZD1222 dose. Source of these receptors: an adult who received the AZD1222 COVID-19 vaccine.

V and J are TRBV11-3 and TRBJ2-5; possibly TRBD1 for D (6 bases). The germline CDR1 and CDR2 sequences are SGHNT and YENEEA. The CDR3 has 16 residues. The V and J ends lost 5 bases and 4 bases respectively, with 20 bases between them. The CDR3 loop reads CASSPRQGFDGETQYF. CDR3 bases: TGTGCCAGCAGCCCTCGGCAGGGGTTCGACGGAGAGACCCAGTACTTC.

The V call is TRBV24-1, the J call TRBJ1-5, with D possibly TRBD1 on 6 matching bases. There are 16 residues in the CDR3. With 3 bases removed from V and 1 base from J, the gap between germline ends came to 12 bases. CDR1 is KGHDR, CDR2 SFDVKD, per germline. CDR3 DNA sequence: TGTGCCACCAGTGATCGCAGGGGTGGGAGCAATCAGCCCCAGCATTTT. It yields the protein CATSDRRGGSNQPQHF.

V gene TRBV28 combines with J gene TRBJ1-1; possibly TRBD1 for D (5 bases). V was pared by 2 bases and J by 1 base, with 8 bases between. Germline V lookup: CDR1 MDHEN, CDR2 SYDVKM. The CDR3 has 14 residues. Here the CDR3 DNA reads TGTGCCAGCAGTTTACAGGGAGGGAACACTGAAGCTTTCTTT. Translated, it gives CASSLQGGNTEAFF.

The chain links TRBV18 to TRBJ1-2; D not certain. This CDR3 is 16 amino acids long. Germline V gives CDR1 KGHSH, CDR2 LQKENI. V gave up 1 base and J gave up 2 bases, with 14 bases separating them. The CDR3 sequence is CASSPRSNPGNYGYTF. The CDR3 nucleotides are TGTGCCAGCTCACCACGATCGAATCCGGGGAACTATGGCTACACCTTC. Variable domain in full (rest from reference TRBV18 and TRBJ1-2): NAGVMQNPRHLVRRRGQEARLRCSPMKGHSHVYWYRQLPEEGLKFMVYLQKENIIDESGMPKERFSAEFPKEGPSILRIQQVVRGDSAAYFCASSPRSNPGNYGYTFGSGTRLTVV.

The chain uses TRBV11-3 and TRBJ2-1; 10 bases fit TRBD2. The junction had 6 bases not matched to a gene; V was cut back by 5 bases and J by 8 bases. The CDR3 loop spans 14 amino acids. Germline values: CDR1 SGHNT, CDR2 YENEEA. This CDR3 reads CASSRRAGGDEQFF. DNA of the CDR3: TGTGCCAGCAGCCGCCGAGCGGGAGGGGATGAGCAGTTCTTC.

The chain couples TRBV6-5 to TRBJ2-7, with 7 bases lining up with TRBD1. This CDR3 is 15 amino acids long. Germline V gene lookup returns CDR1 MNHEY and CDR2 SVGAGI. Losses at the gene ends were 5 bases for V and 7 bases for J; bases not matched to a gene: 14. DNA for the CDR3: TGTGCCAGCAGTCCATTCGGACAGGACTTTTTGGAGCAGTACTTC. It translates to CASSPFGQDFLEQYF.

The CDR3 nucleotides read TGTGCCAGCAGTTTTAGCGTCCAGGAGGGCTACACCTTC. Translated, it gives CASSFSVQEGYTF. The chain is built from TRBV12-3 or TRBV12-4 and TRBJ1-2, with no clear D. V lost 3 bases and J 8 bases, leaving 13 bases between the germline ends. This CDR3 contains 13 residues.

The J gene is TRBJ1-1, the V gene TRBV14; TRBD1 agrees at 12 bases. Germline V CDR1 and CDR2: SGHDN, FVKESK. The CDR3 sequence is 17 residues long. After removal of 6 bases from V and 6 bases from J, the junction contained 14 bases not matched to a gene. The CDR3 DNA sequence: TGTGCCAGCAGACCCACCGGGACAGGGGGCATGGGGGCTGAAGCTTTCTTT. Encoded protein: CASRPTGTGGMGAEAFF.

The chain couples TRBV2 to TRBJ2-1; D is undetermined. The CDR3 has 16 residues. Trimming removed 1 base from V and 2 bases from J, with 12 bases in between. Germline assignment: CDR1 SNHLY and CDR2 FYNNEI. Here the CDR3 DNA reads TGTGCCAGCAGTGAAGTAGATAGAGCCCCCTACAATGAGCAGTTCTTC. This codes for CASSEVDRAPYNEQFF.

This chain connects TRBV25-1 to TRBJ2-1; the match to TRBD1 covers 9 bases. Looked up from germline, CDR1 is MGHDK and CDR2 is SYGVNS. The CDR3 has 15 residues. V lost 4 bases to trimming and J lost 3 bases; unmatched junction nucleotides: 4. The CDR3 is CASSVRGQGYNEQFF. The CDR3 DNA reads as TGTGCCAGCAGTGTGCGGGGACAGGGCTACAATGAGCAGTTCTTC.